The clone carrying this T cell receptor (beta chain) was observed many times. Its antigen is unidentified. The sequenced fragment ends 3 residues before the CDR3 boundary, so the rest is inferred from the germline J gene. Germline V gives CDR1 MNHNS, CDR2 SASEGT. The CDR3 sequence is 16 residues long. V trimming: 0 bases; J trimming: 5 bases; junction bases outside the gene matches: 6. The protocol was immunoSEQ multiplex PCR, while the TCRdb copy is restricted to in-frame clones and leaves out a portion. The specimen has some 38,000 clones, none found just once. Caucasian heritage predominated among both patients and controls. The data were taken from a study of T cell clonality in common variable immunodeficiency. Points from the study as a whole: Authors noted CVID clonality's cause needs subpopulation repertoire sequencing. Common variable immunodeficiency TCR beta sequences reportedly had fewer deletions and N-nucleotide insertions.

What was sequenced was peripheral blood mononuclear cells. The TCR was taken from a person aged 18 to 70 in good health. The V and J genes are TRBV6-1 and TRBJ2-5, with 10 bases lining up with TRBD2. The CDR3 protein is CASSEALAGEDETQYF. CDR3 DNA (partial): TGTGCCAGCAGTGAAGCGCTAGCGGGAGAGGATGAGACC.